The entry that follows covers one TCR beta chain sequence. The data are from a study of blood T cell repertoires in COVID-19. Study context: Both acute and convalescent COVID-19 samples were obtained from the United States, Italy and Spain. The cDNA or gDNA used as material had been derived from T cells, B-cell-depleted T cells, or PBMCs.

The V segment lost 2 bases and the J segment 7 bases; nucleotides outside the gene matches: 1. Looked up from germline, CDR1 is SGHTA and CDR2 is FQGNSA. The CDR3 length is 14 residues. As processed by the authors: It was from reference gene primer amplification that nucleated cell counts were estimated. The method was immunoSEQ multiplex PCR; TCRdb's version includes in-frame clones alone and lacks a portion of them. D and trimming come from the DNA, and the V and J calls and clone size come from that table. Of more than 100,000 clones listed, about 92% are singletons. V is TRBV7-2 and J is TRBJ2-2, with 10 bases matching TRBD2. What was sequenced was peripheral blood. The receptor's source is a woman older than 75 in a cohort sampled during active COVID-19. The CDR3 loop is CASSLSGGVGELFF. The CDR3 DNA reads TGTGCCAGCAGCTTAAGCGGGGGGGTCGGGGAGCTGTTTTTT.